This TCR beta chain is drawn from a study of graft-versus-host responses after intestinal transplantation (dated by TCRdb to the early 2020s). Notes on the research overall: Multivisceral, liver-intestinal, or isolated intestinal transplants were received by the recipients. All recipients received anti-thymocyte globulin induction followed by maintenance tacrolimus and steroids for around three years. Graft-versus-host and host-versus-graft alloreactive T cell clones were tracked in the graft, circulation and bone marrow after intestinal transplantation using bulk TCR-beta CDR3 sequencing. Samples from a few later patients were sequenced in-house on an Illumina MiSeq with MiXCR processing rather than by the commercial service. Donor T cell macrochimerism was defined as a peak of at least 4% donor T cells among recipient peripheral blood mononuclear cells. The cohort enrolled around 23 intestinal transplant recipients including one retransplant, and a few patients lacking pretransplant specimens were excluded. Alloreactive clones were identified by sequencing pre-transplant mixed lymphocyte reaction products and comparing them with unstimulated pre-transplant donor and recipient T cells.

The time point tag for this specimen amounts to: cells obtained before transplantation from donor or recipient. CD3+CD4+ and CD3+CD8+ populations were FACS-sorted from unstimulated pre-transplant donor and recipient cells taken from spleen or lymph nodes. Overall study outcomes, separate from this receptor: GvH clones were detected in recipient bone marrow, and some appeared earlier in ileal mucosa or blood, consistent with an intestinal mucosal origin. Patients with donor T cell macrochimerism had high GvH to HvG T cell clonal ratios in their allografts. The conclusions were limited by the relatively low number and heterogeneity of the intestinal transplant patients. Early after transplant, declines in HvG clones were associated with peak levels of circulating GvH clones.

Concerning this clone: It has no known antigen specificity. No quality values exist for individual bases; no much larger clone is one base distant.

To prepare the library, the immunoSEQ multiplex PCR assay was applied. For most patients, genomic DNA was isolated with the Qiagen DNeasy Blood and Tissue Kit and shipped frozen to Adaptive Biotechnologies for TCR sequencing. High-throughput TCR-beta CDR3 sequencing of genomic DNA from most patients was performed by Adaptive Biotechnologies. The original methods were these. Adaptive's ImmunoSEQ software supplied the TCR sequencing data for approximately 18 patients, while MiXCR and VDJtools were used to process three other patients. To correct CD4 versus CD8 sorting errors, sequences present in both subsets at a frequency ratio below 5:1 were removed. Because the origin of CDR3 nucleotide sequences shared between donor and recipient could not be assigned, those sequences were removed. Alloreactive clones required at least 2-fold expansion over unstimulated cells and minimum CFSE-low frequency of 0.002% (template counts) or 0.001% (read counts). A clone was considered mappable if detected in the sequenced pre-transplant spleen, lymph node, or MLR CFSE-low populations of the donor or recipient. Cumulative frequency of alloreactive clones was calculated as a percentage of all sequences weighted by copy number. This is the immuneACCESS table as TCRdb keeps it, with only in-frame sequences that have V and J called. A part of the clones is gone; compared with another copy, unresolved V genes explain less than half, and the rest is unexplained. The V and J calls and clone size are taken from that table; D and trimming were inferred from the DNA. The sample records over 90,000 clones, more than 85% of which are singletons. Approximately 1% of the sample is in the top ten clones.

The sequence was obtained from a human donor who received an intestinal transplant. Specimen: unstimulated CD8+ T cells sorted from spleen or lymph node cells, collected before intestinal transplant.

The CDR3 is CASSVGADTEAFF. The sequenced DNA is TGTGCCAGCAGCGTAGGCGCGGACACTGAAGCTTTCTTT. This receptor chain uses TRBV9 and TRBJ1-1; no confident D gene assignment can be made. V is reduced by 0 bases and J by 3 bases, leaving a spacing of 6 bases between them. In the germline V gene, CDR1 corresponds to SGDLS and CDR2 to YYNGEE. Its CDR3 holds 13 amino acids, cysteine through phenylalanine. Only the CDR3 DNA stays, 39 bases, in frame from base 1.